This T cell receptor beta chain was found in a study of T cell responses to AZD1222 COVID-19 vaccine. Profiled with immunoSEQ multiplex PCR; TCRdb holds only in-frame clones, not every one. This sample has 45,000 or so clones; about 90% occur once, and the top ten carry about 1.1%. The V end lost 4 bases, the J end lost 10 bases, and 16 bases lay between the germline ends. Germline V gene lookup returns CDR1 KGHSH and CDR2 LQKENI. The CDR3 length is 13 residues. A remark on this clone: Its antigen remains unidentified.

Study-wide results and limits: It should be noted that donors were predominantly white British and more often female, and clonal diversity was possibly underestimated. Spike-spanning, vaccine-associated CD4 TCRs were dominant at 160-218 and 743-854.

This TCR came from an adult who received the AZD1222 COVID-19 vaccine. The rearrangement uses TRBV18 and TRBJ1-2, with D possibly being TRBD1 (6 bases). The source was peripheral blood, collected 28 days after the second AZD1222 dose. CDR3 sequence reads: CASSLDSWEVYTF. The CDR3 DNA follows: TGTGCCAGCTCACTGGACAGTTGGGAAGTCTACACCTTC.